This T cell receptor beta chain stems from a study of blood T cell repertoires in COVID-19. Seattle enrolled patients during active infection and tracked them longitudinally. The length of the CDR3 is 15 residues. V was cut by 2 bases and J by 2 bases, with 12 bases left in between. Germline V gives CDR1 KGHSH, CDR2 LQKENI. Per the authors' pipeline: Reference gene primer amplification yielded estimated nucleated cell counts. Clones were sequenced by immunoSEQ multiplex PCR, and TCRdb holds only the in-frame ones, with some missing. That table supplies the V and J calls and clone size; D and trimming were determined from the DNA. The sample records roughly 150,000 clones, 80% to 90% being singletons.

Sequencing was carried out using peripheral blood. This chain uses TRBV18 with TRBJ1-2; no clear D. The TCR was taken from a man aged 18 to 30 with COVID-19, enrolled during active disease. CDR3 in amino acids: CASSPMAGLNYGYTF. CDR3 DNA: TGTGCCAGCTCACCAATGGCAGGACTAAACTATGGCTACACCTTC.